This T cell receptor beta chain was recorded in a study of blood T cell repertoires in COVID-19. Study as a whole: The study drew acute and convalescent COVID-19 samples from the United States, Italy and Spain.

Here immunoSEQ multiplex PCR was the method, and the copy in TCRdb shows in-frame clones only, minus some. The data show 380,000 or so clones, 88% seen once. CDR3 size: 14 residues. V lost 9 bases and J lost 7; bases outside the gene matches: 11. The V gene's germline CDR1 is LNHDA and CDR2 SQIVND (reference sequence). The material sequenced was PBMCs or T cells enriched from blood (not recorded which). The receptor was isolated from a woman in her 30s with acute COVID-19. The chain employs TRBV19 and TRBJ2-2; 7 bases match TRBD1. DNA for the CDR3: TGTGCCAGCACCCGGACAGGTTTGCACGGGGAGCTGTTTTTT. It codes for CASTRTGLHGELFF.